A single sample gave rise to the 16 T cell receptor beta chains below, sequenced in a study of shared clonotypes between healthy human individuals. Clones were read by immunoSEQ multiplex PCR, and TCRdb kept only the in-frame ones, dropping some. The sample has about 2 million clones, approximately 94% seen once. Naive-designated CD8 cells lacked CD45RO, were positively enriched for CCR7, and omitted terminally differentiated effector memory CD45RA+ cells. The specimen was naive CD8+ T cells sorted from blood. The source is a man younger than 35 in good health.

In regard to this clone: Other DNA sequences in this sample translate to the same CDR3. The DNA of the CDR3 is TGTGCCAGCAGCTTTAACACTGAAGCTTTCTTT. Translating gives CASSFNTEAFF. The chain employs TRBV5-6 and TRBJ1-1; D remains unclear. V was cut by 2 bases and J by 2 bases, with 1 base left in between. The CDR3 has 11 amino acids. Germline CDR1 SGHDT, CDR2 YYEEEE.

This clone was picked up one time. This sample also contains other DNA sequences that code for the same CDR3. The chain is built from TRBV5-4 and TRBJ2-7; 9 bases align to TRBD1. The CDR3 is made up of 15 amino acids. V dropped 1 base and J dropped 3; count of bases not matched to a gene: 5. Germline-derived CDR1 and CDR2 are SGHNT and YYREEE (reference sequence). CDR3 bases: TGTGCCAGCAGCTTGCCGGGACAGGGCATCTACGAGCAGTACTTC. It codes for CASSLPGQGIYEQYF.

The J gene is TRBJ1-1, the V gene TRBV4-1, with D perhaps matching TRBD1 (5 bases). The CDR3 sequence is 17 residues long. V lost 0 bases and J 5 bases, leaving 19 bases between the germline ends. CDR1 and CDR2 (germline): MGHRA, YSYEKL. CDR3 nucleotides: TGCGCCAGCAGCCAAGATGGGGACCTGGCATTTTGGACTGAAGCTTTCTTT. Translation: CASSQDGDLAFWTEAFF.

As for this clone: At the DNA level, this CDR3 is encoded by other sequences in the same sample as well. The chain links TRBV27 to TRBJ2-7; D is undetermined. The CDR3 has 13 amino acids. The ends were cut back, 3 bases at V and 1 base at J, with 7 bases in the middle. Germline V gene lookup returns CDR1 MNHEY and CDR2 SMNVEV (reference sequence). The CDR3: CASSFLGSYEQYF. CDR3 nucleotides: TGTGCCAGCAGTTTCTTAGGGTCCTACGAGCAGTACTTC.

A word on this clone: In the same sample, other DNA sequences code for this CDR3. The rearrangement links TRBV19 to TRBJ2-7, with D possibly being TRBD2 (6 bases). CDR1 and CDR2 (germline): LNHDA, SQIVND (reference sequence). This CDR3 is 13 amino acids long. The germline V and J ends were trimmed by 5 bases and 3 bases, with 11 bases remaining between them. CDR3 sequence: CASSAGPSYEQYF. Here the CDR3 DNA reads TGTGCCAGTAGTGCGGGACCGAGCTACGAGCAGTACTTC. Based on the CDR3 plus reference TRBV19 and TRBJ2-7, the full variable domain is DGGITQSPKYLFRKEGQNVTLSCEQNLNHDAMYWYRQDPGQGLRLIYYSQIVNDFQKGDIAEGYSVSREKKESFPLTVTSAQKNPTAFYLCASSAGPSYEQYFGPGTRLTVT.

The J gene is TRBJ2-5, the V gene TRBV12-5, with D hard to call. V lost 1 base and J 0 bases, leaving 3 bases between the germline ends. The CDR3 runs to 13 residues. CDR1 is LGHNT, CDR2 FRNRAP, per germline. The CDR3 is CASGLDHQETQYF. For the CDR3, the DNA is TGTGCTAGTGGTTTGGATCACCAAGAGACCCAGTACTTC.

Here the CDR3 DNA reads TGTGCCAGCAGTGACCGGACAGGGTGGAGTGGCGAGCAGTACTTC. Translated: CASSDRTGWSGEQYF. The V gene is TRBV6-1, the J gene TRBJ2-7; 8 bases are shared with TRBD1. Germline lookup yields CDR1 MNHNS and CDR2 SASEGT. V trimming: 3 bases; J trimming: 6 bases; junction bases outside the gene matches: 10. The CDR3 consists of 15 residues.

This chain connects TRBV6-5 to TRBJ2-7, with a weak D call TRBD1 (5 bases). This CDR3 region has 14 residues. Trimming shortened V by 6 bases and J by 2 bases, and 14 bases separated the two germline ends. The germline gives CDR1 MNHEY, CDR2 SVGAGI. In DNA, the CDR3 is TGTGCCAGCAGCTTCGACAGAGGACCCTACGAGCAGTACTTC. Translated: CASSFDRGPYEQYF.

The CDR3, as DNA: TGTGCCAGCAGCCATTCCAATACCCGCAAAAAACTGTTTTTT. This codes for CASSHSNTRKKLFF. The chain couples TRBV7-9 to TRBJ1-4; unclear D gene. CDR3 length: 14 amino acids. Germline V gives CDR1 SEHNR, CDR2 FQNEAQ (reference sequence). The V gene lost 5 bases and the J gene lost 9 bases, with 16 bases spanning the gap.

The rearrangement uses TRBV7-9 and TRBJ2-1; TRBD2 matches 11 bases. The CDR3 length is 18 residues. In germline, CDR1 is SEHNR, CDR2 FQNEAQ (reference sequence). V dropped 6 bases and J dropped 4; count of bases not matched to a gene: 14. CDR3 in amino acids: CASRPRVAGGPDYNEQFF. DNA for the CDR3: TGTGCCAGCAGACCGAGAGTAGCGGGAGGGCCGGATTACAATGAGCAGTTCTTC.

This sequence joins TRBV9 and TRBJ2-3; 11 bases map to TRBD1. CDR3 length: 16 residues. The V gene's germline CDR1 is SGDLS and CDR2 YYNGEE. V dropped 4 bases and J dropped 2; count of bases not matched to a gene: 6. CDR3 bases: TGTGCCAGCAGCTTTCGGACAGGGGGCAACACAGATACGCAGTATTTT. Encoded protein: CASSFRTGGNTDTQYF. Full variable domain (remainder filled in from reference TRBV9 and TRBJ2-3): DSGVTQTPKHLITATGQRVTLRCSPRSGDLSVYWYQQSLDQGLQFLIQYYNGEERAKGNILERFSAQQFPDLHSELNLSSLELGDSALYFCASSFRTGGNTDTQYFGPGTRLTVL.

The chain joins TRBV5-6 to TRBJ1-2, with D possibly matching TRBD1 (5 bases). Between the trimmed V and J ends, which lost 4 bases and 4 bases, there was a span of 17 bases. The CDR3 is 15 residues long. Germline loops: CDR1 SGHDT, CDR2 YYEEEE. The CDR3 loop reads CASSVRDVFLYGYTF. In DNA form, the CDR3 reads TGTGCCAGCAGCGTCAGGGACGTTTTCCTCTATGGCTACACCTTC. Full variable domain (rest looked up from reference TRBV5-6 and TRBJ1-2): DAGVTQSPTHLIKTRGQQVTLRCSPKSGHDTVSWYQQALGQGPQFIFQYYEEEERQRGNFPDRFSGHQFPNYSSELNVNALLLGDSALYLCASSVRDVFLYGYTFGSGTRLTVV.

As for this clone: Within the sample, other DNA sequences also encode this same CDR3. The rearrangement links TRBV6-5 to TRBJ1-6; D gene unclear. CDR1 and CDR2 (germline): MNHEY, SVGAGI. Between the trimmed V and J ends, which lost 0 bases and 6 bases, there was a span of 3 bases. This CDR3 is built from 13 residues. CDR3 DNA: TGTGCCAGCAGTTACTCGATTAATTCACCCCTCCACTTT. This encodes CASSYSINSPLHF.

V gene TRBV19 combines with J gene TRBJ1-4; 7 bases are a match to TRBD1. Germline-derived CDR1 and CDR2 are LNHDA and SQIVND (reference sequence). Unmatched junction bases numbered 10, after V lost 4 bases and J lost 2 bases. CDR3 length equals 17 residues. CDR3 amino acids: CASSTGRTGKTNEKLFF. DNA for the CDR3: TGTGCCAGTAGTACGGGCAGGACAGGCAAGACTAATGAAAAACTGTTTTTT.

The CDR3: CASSQDGSYGYTF. The CDR3 DNA reads as TGTGCCAGCAGCCAAGACGGCTCCTATGGCTACACCTTC. V and J are TRBV14 and TRBJ1-2; no firm D call. The CDR3 covers 13 residues. CDR1 is SGHDN and CDR2 is FVKESK in the germline V gene. Between the trimmed V and J ends, which lost 0 bases and 4 bases, there was a span of 6 bases.

The CDR3 protein is CASRSIADTQYF. The CDR3 DNA sequence: TGCGCCAGCAGGTCAATAGCTGATACGCAGTATTTT. The V call is TRBV10-2, the J call TRBJ2-3, with D unresolved. The CDR3 consists of 12 residues. Germline assignment: CDR1 WSHSY and CDR2 SAAADI. The germline V and J ends were trimmed by 6 bases and 6 bases, with 10 bases remaining between them.